The 21 T cell receptor beta chains below come from one sample, sequenced in a study of T cells in Graves' hyperthyroidism and ophthalmopathy. RNA transcripts yielded amplified TCR beta CDR3 regions. First-round RT-PCR with HTBI primers amplified the TCR CDR3 region. TCRdb itself ran the multiplex PCR reads through MiXCR, one entry per CDR3 protein. The sample lists about 200,000 distinct CDR3 sequences, less than 20% occurring once. Sequenced material: blood. Source of these receptors: a woman aged 45-60 years with Graves' hyperthyroidism.

This clonotype appeared many times. The chain links TRBV6-1 to TRBJ2-5, with unresolved D. CDR3 length: 12 residues. The germline gives CDR1 MNHNS, CDR2 SASEGT. V dropped 3 bases and J dropped 5 bases, with 7 bases sitting between them. The CDR3 nucleotides read TGTGCCAGCAGTGACCTAGAGGAGACCCAGTACTTC. Amino acid sequence: CASSDLEETQYF.

The table lists this clonotype with a count of one. A much larger clone sits a single nucleotide away, making a read error possible. This likely comes from a read error, as the CDR3 has no conserved phenylalanine or tryptophan at its end. V is TRBV20-1 and J is TRBJ2-7; 13 bases map to TRBD2. The CDR3 has 14 amino acids. With V trimmed by 6 bases and J by 4 bases, 6 bases remained unmatched. Per germline, CDR1 DFQATT and CDR2 SNEGSKA (reference sequence). CDR3 loop: CSALRLAGGYEQYS. The CDR3, as DNA: TGCAGTGCCCTCAGACTAGCGGGAGGTTACGAGCAGTACTCC.

This clonotype has more than one count but fewer than ten. The chain carries TRBV3-1 and TRBJ2-2; D gene unclear. V lost 0 bases to trimming and J lost 4 bases, with 9 bases between them. Germline-derived CDR1 and CDR2 are LGHDT and YNNKEL (reference sequence). This CDR3 is 15 amino acids long. CDR3 sequence: CASSQDLGSTGELFF. As DNA, the CDR3 is TGTGCCAGCAGCCAAGATTTAGGGTCCACCGGGGAGCTGTTTTTT.

This clonotype was detected ten times or more. The chain joins TRBV18 to TRBJ1-1; no reliable D call. The germline V and J ends were trimmed by 4 bases and 1 base, with 10 bases remaining between them. The CDR3 covers 14 residues. Germline assignment: CDR1 KGHSH and CDR2 LQKENI. The CDR3 DNA reads TGTGCCAGCTCACAATTTCCGGGGAACACTGAAGCTTTCTTT. Its protein product is CASSQFPGNTEAFF.

This clonotype was recorded many times. This sequence joins TRBV2 and TRBJ2-7, with 13 bases matching TRBD2. The CDR3 is 15 amino acids. The V and J ends lost 9 bases and 4 bases, in that order; junction bases with no gene match: 9. Germline V gene data show CDR1 as SNHLY and CDR2 as FYNNEI. The CDR3, as DNA: TGTGCCAGTATCGGACTAGCGGGAGTTTTGTACGAGCAGTACTTC. Amino acid sequence: CASIGLAGVLYEQYF.

This clonotype was seen repeatedly, ten times or more. The V and J genes are TRBV3-1 and TRBJ1-2; the D gene is possibly TRBD1 (6 bases). Trimming left V 5 bases short and J 0 bases short, with 13 bases between. Germline CDR1 is LGHDT and CDR2 is YNNKEL (reference sequence). CDR3 length equals 15 residues. The CDR3 DNA is TGTGCCAGCAGCGTTCACAGGGTATCTAACTATGGCTACACCTTC. Translating it yields CASSVHRVSNYGYTF.

The chain links TRBV25-1 to TRBJ1-2, with D unclear. This CDR3 comprises 15 residues. V was trimmed by 4 bases and J by 5 bases, leaving 17 bases between them. Germline lookup yields CDR1 MGHDK and CDR2 SYGVNS. In DNA, the CDR3 is TGTGCCAGCAGTGGGCTTGACGGCGACTCATATGGCTACACCTTC. Protein product: CASSGLDGDSYGYTF.

The sample holds many counts of this clonotype. V and J are TRBV5-1 and TRBJ2-3; the D is unclear. Trimming removed 1 base from V and 4 bases from J, with 7 bases in between. The V gene's germline CDR1 is SGHRS and CDR2 YFSETQ. There are 13 residues in the CDR3. The DNA for the CDR3 is TGCGCCAGCAGCTTGCAGCGCGCAGATACGCAGTATTTT. Protein: CASSLQRADTQYF.

This clonotype was seen at least ten times. The gene calls are TRBV6-1 and TRBJ2-7, with D maybe TRBD1 (6 bases). Trimming shortened V by 0 bases and J by 3 bases, and 18 bases separated the two germline ends. CDR1 and CDR2 (germline): MNHNS, SASEGT. The CDR3 length is 17 residues. The DNA of the CDR3 is TGTGCCAGCAGTGAAGCGAGGTCCAGGACAGAACTCTACGAGCAGTACTTC. It codes for CASSEARSRTELYEQYF.

This clonotype was seen many times. This sequence joins TRBV11-2 and TRBJ2-3; D remains ambiguous. Trimming removed 5 bases from V and 4 bases from J, with 10 bases in between. From germline, CDR1 is SGHAT and CDR2 FQNNGV. CDR3 length: 13 amino acids. The CDR3 region is CASSPRIADTQYF. In DNA, the CDR3 is TGTGCCAGCAGCCCTAGAATAGCAGATACGCAGTATTTT.

In its sample, this clonotype was seen a few times. The junction departs from germline at one end; a sequencing error may be responsible. This sequence joins TRBV20-1 and TRBJ1-5; maybe TRBD1 (6 bases). The CDR3 extends over 15 amino acids. From germline, CDR1 is DFQATT and CDR2 SNEGSKA (reference sequence). The CDR3 sequence: CSARGGGGLNQPQHF. The CDR3 nucleotides are TGCAGTGCCAGAGGTGGGGGGGGCCTCAATCAGCCCCAGCATTTT.

This clonotype has just a few counts. The chain is built from TRBV7-9 and TRBJ2-6; D unresolved. With 6 bases removed from V and 5 bases from J, the gap between germline ends came to 11 bases. Germline values: CDR1 SEHNR, CDR2 FQNEAQ (reference sequence). This CDR3 comprises 14 residues. CDR3 coding DNA: TGTGCCAGCAGTTCCGAGCGCTGGGCCAACGTCCTGACTTTC. Its translation is CASSSERWANVLTF.

The chain carries TRBV10-3 and TRBJ1-1, with D possibly matching TRBD1 (5 bases). Trimming shortened V by 2 bases and J by 4 bases, and 5 bases separated the two germline ends. Germline V gene data show CDR1 as ENHRY and CDR2 as SYGVKD. This CDR3 contains 12 residues. Here the CDR3 DNA reads TGTGCCATCAGTGAGGGGGGCACTGAAGCTTTCTTT. It specifies CAISEGGTEAFF.

This clonotype was found many times. V and J are TRBV5-1 and TRBJ1-1, with 8 bases identical to TRBD1. The CDR3 contains 16 residues. V lost 0 bases to trimming and J lost 0 bases; unmatched junction nucleotides: 4. Germline V gives CDR1 SGHRS, CDR2 YFSETQ. The DNA of the CDR3 is TGCGCCAGCAGCTTGGAGCCAGGGGGCGTGAACACTGAAGCTTTCTTT. Residues: CASSLEPGGVNTEAFF.

This clonotype has ten or more counts. The chain carries TRBV12-3 or TRBV12-4 and TRBJ1-1, with 7 bases that match TRBD1. V was pared by 6 bases and J by 1 base, with 8 bases of the junction left unmatched. CDR3 length: 15 residues. CDR3 nucleotides: TGTGCCAGCAGGACAATAGGGGGCGCGAACACTGAAGCTTTCTTT. Its translation is CASRTIGGANTEAFF.

The J gene is TRBJ2-3, the V gene TRBV24-1, with D possibly called TRBD1 or TRBD2 (5 bases each). V lost 3 bases and J lost 0, with 18 bases in between. Germline V gene lookup returns CDR1 KGHDR and CDR2 SFDVKD. The CDR3 is 18 residues long. This CDR3 is CATSDRMVGRHSTDTQYF. CDR3 coding DNA: TGTGCCACCAGTGATAGGATGGTGGGACGACATAGCACAGATACGCAGTATTTT.

Many counts were recorded for this clonotype. This chain links TRBV13 with TRBJ2-7; TRBD2 matches at 11 bases. Germline CDR1 is PRHDT and CDR2 is FYEKMQ (reference sequence). V lost 2 bases, J lost 4 bases, and 4 bases stayed unmatched. This CDR3 has 15 residues. Written as DNA, the CDR3 is TGTGCCAGCAGCTTAACGGGGACTAGCGGTTACGAGCAGTACTTC. As protein: CASSLTGTSGYEQYF.

This clonotype was observed a few times. The chain carries TRBV9 and TRBJ1-3; the D is unclear. The CDR3 has 15 amino acids. V lost 0 bases and J 0 bases, leaving 7 bases between the germline ends. Germline CDR1 SGDLS, CDR2 YYNGEE. CDR3 region: CASSVAGDSGNTIYF. CDR3 nucleotide sequence: TGTGCCAGCAGCGTAGCAGGCGACTCTGGAAACACCATATATTTT.

This clonotype was seen repeatedly, ten times or more. V and J are TRBV6-5 and TRBJ2-1; D gene unclear. Trimming removed 0 bases at V and 3 bases at J, with 6 bases between. CDR3 length: 14 residues. Looked up from germline, CDR1 is MNHEY and CDR2 is SVGAGI. The CDR3 is CASSYSAVYNEQFF. The CDR3 DNA reads TGTGCCAGCAGTTACTCGGCAGTCTACAATGAGCAGTTCTTC.

This clonotype has a single count. The rearrangement uses TRBV11-2 and TRBJ1-4, with D perhaps matching TRBD1 (6 bases). Per the germline V gene, CDR1 is SGHAT and CDR2 is FQNNGV. The V end was cut by 5 bases, the J end by 6 bases, with 10 bases between. This CDR3 has 13 amino acids. In DNA, the CDR3 is TGTGCCAGCAGCCTCTACAGGGATGAAAAACTGTTTTTT. Its translation: CASSLYRDEKLFF.

This clonotype was observed at least ten times. The chain uses TRBV5-1 and TRBJ2-1; D is uncertain. CDR3 length: 16 residues. With 6 bases removed from V and 1 base from J, the gap between germline ends came to 17 bases. CDR1 and CDR2 (germline): SGHRS, YFSETQ. The CDR3 DNA sequence: TGCGCCAGCACCTCCGGTGGCACAAAATCCTACAATGAGCAGTTCTTC. Protein sequence: CASTSGGTKSYNEQFF.